Listed here are 22 T cell receptor beta chains from one sample, sequenced in a study of T cell responses to AZD1222 COVID-19 vaccine. Produced via immunoSEQ multiplex PCR; TCRdb's table is partial and in-frame only. The table records tens of thousands of clones, 90% of them present only once. This specimen was peripheral blood, taken on day 0 of AZD1222 vaccination. The source is an adult in good health.

The chain uses TRBV10-3 and TRBJ1-1; 8 bases align to TRBD1. CDR3 length: 20 residues. Germline CDR1 is ENHRY and CDR2 is SYGVKD. J lost 1 base, V lost 7 bases, and 23 bases had no gene match. This CDR3 is CAINGRTGRNKLNGNTEAFF. In nucleotides, the CDR3 is TGTGCCATCAATGGCAGGACAGGGAGAAATAAACTCAACGGGAACACTGAAGCTTTCTTT.

V gene TRBV12-3 or TRBV12-4 combines with J gene TRBJ2-2, with D unresolved. CDR3 size: 12 residues. The V gene lost 3 bases and the J gene lost 6 bases, with 5 bases spanning the gap. The CDR3, as DNA: TGTGCCAGCAGTTTGACGCCCGGGGAGCTGTTTTTT. It codes for CASSLTPGELFF.

The chain recombines TRBV3-1 (or the pseudogene TRBV3-2) with TRBJ2-7; 7 positions agree with TRBD1. The CDR3 is made up of 15 amino acids. The V segment lost 4 bases and the J segment 2 bases; nucleotides outside the gene matches: 8. CDR1 is LGHDT and CDR2 is YNNKEL in the germline V gene (reference sequence). CDR3 protein: CASSPSDRAPYEQYF. CDR3 sequence (DNA): TGTGCCAGCAGCCCCTCAGACAGGGCCCCCTACGAGCAGTACTTC.

The V and J genes are TRBV5-4 and TRBJ2-3; D perhaps matches TRBD2 (5 bases). Germline CDR1 and CDR2: SGHNT and YYREEE (reference sequence). The CDR3 covers 15 residues. Trimming removed 5 bases from V and 2 bases from J, with 15 bases in between. CDR3: CASRYQLGNTDTQYF. CDR3 DNA: TGTGCCAGCAGGTACCAACTAGGGAACACAGATACGCAGTATTTT. The entire variable domain, with the rest obtained from reference TRBV5-4 and TRBJ2-3, is as follows: ETGVTQSPTHLIKTRGQQVTLRCSSQSGHNTVSWYQQALGQGPQFIFQYYREEENGRGNFPPRFSGLQFPNYSSELNVNALELDDSALYLCASRYQLGNTDTQYFGPGTRLTVL.

V and J are TRBV2 and TRBJ2-7; 11 bases map to TRBD1. The germline CDR1 and CDR2 sequences are SNHLY and FYNNEI. The CDR3 consists of 12 residues. V shed 6 bases, J shed 6 bases, and the junction held 1 base outside the gene matches. The chain's CDR3 is CASRDRGPEQYF. The CDR3 bases are TGTGCCAGCAGGGACAGGGGGCCCGAGCAGTACTTC.

This clone was detected only a few times. The chain carries TRBV7-2 and TRBJ1-2; a possible D gene is TRBD1 (5 bases). Germline loops: CDR1 SGHTA, CDR2 FQGNSA. The CDR3 covers 14 residues. Trimming removed 2 bases at V and 8 bases at J, with 15 bases between. CDR3 protein: CASSLMEGMGGYTF. Here the CDR3 DNA reads TGTGCCAGCAGCTTAATGGAGGGGATGGGCGGCTACACCTTC.

The chain uses TRBV18 and TRBJ2-5; D is unclear. This CDR3 region has 15 residues. Germline V CDR1 and CDR2: KGHSH, LQKENI. The V and J ends lost 3 bases and 3 bases respectively, with 14 bases between them. The CDR3 sequence: CASSPVPDPKETQYF. The CDR3 DNA follows: TGTGCCAGCTCACCCGTGCCCGATCCGAAAGAGACCCAGTACTTC.

This rearrangement joins TRBV18 to TRBJ1-2, with D possibly being TRBD1 (5 bases). V lost 3 bases, J lost 3 bases, and 20 bases lay in between. CDR3 length: 17 amino acids. Germline V gives CDR1 KGHSH, CDR2 LQKENI. In nucleotides, the CDR3 is TGTGCCAGCTCACCCCGGGGAGACCCTCTGGGGGACTATGGCTACACCTTC. This codes for CASSPRGDPLGDYGYTF.

The chain carries TRBV18 and TRBJ1-1, with a tentative D call TRBD1 (5 bases). The ends were cut back, 5 bases at V and 5 bases at J, with 21 bases in the middle. Germline V gene sequence: CDR1 KGHSH, CDR2 LQKENI. This CDR3 contains 16 residues. CDR3 residues: CASSFTRDDLGTEAFF. CDR3 DNA: TGTGCCAGCTCATTTACAAGGGACGATCTGGGGACTGAAGCTTTCTTT.

This chain connects TRBV27 to TRBJ1-3; D not resolved. The ends were cut back, 11 bases at V and 0 bases at J, with 11 bases in the middle. In germline, CDR1 is MNHEY, CDR2 SMNVEV (reference sequence). There are 13 residues in the CDR3. CDR3 in DNA: TGTGCCCCCGCCGACCACTCTGGAAACACCATATATTTT. Translating gives CAPADHSGNTIYF.

This chain connects TRBV29-1 to TRBJ1-2; D not resolved. The V gene's germline CDR1 is SQVTM and CDR2 ANQGSEA. The CDR3 spans 14 residues. V was trimmed by 5 bases and J by 5 bases, leaving 18 bases between them. The CDR3: CSVRDPNKGYGYTF. CDR3 sequence (DNA): TGCAGCGTTCGGGATCCGAATAAGGGATATGGCTACACCTTC. The full variable domain, with the rest looked up from reference TRBV29-1 and TRBJ1-2, is SAVISQKPSRDICQRGTSLTIQCQVDSQVTMMFWYRQQPGQSLTLIATANQGSEATYESGFVIDKFPISRPNLTFSTLTVSNMSPEDSSIYLCSVRDPNKGYGYTFGSGTRLTVV.

V gene TRBV7-9 combines with J gene TRBJ2-4; possibly TRBD2 for D (5 bases). The CDR3 length is 14 residues. Germline lookup yields CDR1 SEHNR and CDR2 FQNEAQ (reference sequence). The V end was cut by 5 bases, the J end by 5 bases, with 13 bases between. Here the CDR3 reads CASSPAEGQNIQYF. CDR3 DNA: TGTGCCAGCAGCCCCGCTGAGGGCCAAAACATTCAGTACTTC.

The chain employs TRBV19 and TRBJ1-6; D not resolved. V was shortened by 3 bases and J by 2 bases, with 5 bases between the two germline ends. The CDR3 consists of 14 residues. The V gene's germline CDR1 is LNHDA and CDR2 SQIVND (reference sequence). CDR3 residues: CASSIGAYNSPLHF. CDR3 coding DNA: TGTGCCAGTAGTATCGGGGCCTATAATTCACCCCTCCACTTT.

This clone was recorded once. The V gene is TRBV7-9, the J gene TRBJ2-1; D may be TRBD1 or TRBD2 (6 bases each). The CDR3 extends over 14 amino acids. Germline V gene lookup returns CDR1 SEHNR and CDR2 FQNEAQ (reference sequence). V was clipped by 1 base and J by 9 bases, with 13 bases between them. The CDR3 here is CASSLERRGGEQFF. In DNA form, the CDR3 reads TGTGCCAGCAGCTTAGAACGCAGGGGAGGTGAGCAGTTCTTC.

The table lists this clone with a count of one. The rearrangement joins TRBV5-6 to TRBJ1-3; weak D call: TRBD1 (6 bases). Trimming stripped 0 bases from V and 10 bases from J, with 14 bases between. Germline V lookup: CDR1 SGHDT, CDR2 YYEEEE. There are 14 residues in the CDR3. The CDR3 coding sequence is TGTGCCAGCAGCTTGGACAGGGAGGAAACAACCATATATTTT. Its translation is CASSLDREETTIYF.

The chain uses TRBV18 and TRBJ1-5; D gene uncertain. The CDR3 loop spans 15 amino acids. The V end was cut by 3 bases, the J end by 0 bases, with 9 bases between. Per the germline V gene, CDR1 is KGHSH and CDR2 is LQKENI. The CDR3 region is CASSPSQYSNQPQHF. The CDR3 nucleotides are TGTGCCAGCTCACCTTCACAGTATAGCAATCAGCCCCAGCATTTT.

The gene calls are TRBV5-6 and TRBJ2-7, with 8 bases that match TRBD1. The CDR3 is 13 amino acids. Germline values: CDR1 SGHDT, CDR2 YYEEEE. Trimming at V came to 7 bases and at J to 5 bases, leaving 8 bases not matched to a gene. The chain's CDR3 is CASHTGQGDEQYF. The CDR3 coding sequence is TGTGCCAGCCATACCGGACAGGGCGACGAGCAGTACTTC.

This clone occurred a few times. The CDR3 reads CASRDRRTGEGYTF. CDR3 DNA sequence: TGTGCCAGCAGAGATAGACGGACAGGGGAGGGCTACACCTTC. This chain links TRBV7-2 with TRBJ1-2; 9 bases fit TRBD1. The CDR3 sequence is 14 residues long. Germline assignment: CDR1 SGHTA and CDR2 FQGNSA. Trimming cost V 6 bases and J 8 bases; bases outside gene matches: 10.

About this clone itself: One end of the junction does not line up with germline, which may come from a read error. The chain joins TRBV7-7 to TRBJ2-5; 10 bases fit TRBD2. Germline CDR1 SSHAT, CDR2 FNYEAQ (reference sequence). The CDR3 contains 15 residues. The chain's CDR3 is CASSSSGGQGETQYF. CDR3 in DNA: TGTGCTAGCAGTTCTAGCGGGGGCCAGGGGGAGACCCAGTACTTC.

The chain links TRBV4-1 to TRBJ1-3; D is perhaps TRBD1 (6 bases). The length of the CDR3 is 17 residues. V lost 3 bases, J lost 0 bases, and 15 bases lay in between. CDR1 and CDR2 (germline): MGHRA, YSYEKL. The CDR3 sequence is CASSHQGTVYSGNTIYF. CDR3 nucleotide sequence: TGCGCCAGCAGCCACCAGGGGACTGTCTACTCTGGAAACACCATATATTTT.

This sequence joins TRBV29-1 and TRBJ2-3; D might be TRBD1 or TRBD2, each matching 6 bases. V was trimmed by 8 bases and J by 6 bases, leaving 21 bases between them. The CDR3 totals 14 residues. In germline, CDR1 is SQVTM, CDR2 ANQGSEA. This chain's CDR3 is CSLSGAGRRDTQYF. CDR3 nucleotides: TGCAGCCTATCGGGGGCGGGGCGGCGGGATACGCAGTATTTT.

CDR3: CASSPDSDNSPLHF. In DNA, the CDR3 is TGTGCCAGCAGCCCAGACAGCGATAATTCACCCCTCCACTTT. The V and J genes are TRBV7-8 and TRBJ1-6; D is perhaps TRBD1 (5 bases). This CDR3 is built from 14 residues. V lost 5 bases, J lost 5 bases, and 10 bases lay in between. Germline loops: CDR1 SGHVS, CDR2 FQNEAQ.